Listed below are T cell receptor beta chains from one sample, sequenced in a study of a mutant IDH1 vaccine in newly diagnosed glioma. Here immunoSEQ multiplex PCR was the method, and the copy in TCRdb shows in-frame clones only, minus some. This table has around 30,000 clones, about four fifths appearing once. Antigens for these TCRs are unknown. Here the sequenced sample was PBMCs, taken from a glioma patient whose treatment included an IDH1 peptide vaccine. The source of these receptors is a young woman with glioma. The CDR3 runs from the conserved cysteine through the conserved F or W. The D gene is left open where the match is weak. Size is stated for part of the rows, as once, few or many counts, or as a class when the clone is expanded.

clone size	J gene	D gene	V gene	CDR3 protein	CDR3 DNA
.	TRBJ1-1	.	TRBV27	CASSPSPGGGKAEAFF	TGTGCCAGCAGTCCTTCTCCGGGAGGGGGTAAGGCTGAAGCTTTCTTT
.	TRBJ2-2	TRBD2	TRBV5-4	CASSSGTSATGELFF	TGTGCCAGCAGCTCCGGGACTAGCGCCACCGGGGAGCTGTTTTTT
.	TRBJ1-4	TRBD1	TRBV5-4	CASSLGGQPNEKLFF	TGTGCCAGCAGCTTGGGGGGACAGCCTAATGAAAAACTGTTTTTT
.	TRBJ1-2	.	TRBV7-8	CASSLWGAVYGYTF	TGTGCCAGCAGCTTATGGGGCGCAGTCTATGGCTACACCTTC
.	TRBJ2-3	.	TRBV28	CASSLGGRDTQYF	TGTGCCAGCAGTTTAGGGGGTCGTGATACGCAGTATTTT
.	TRBJ2-1	.	TRBV27	CASSFGGAGGNEQFF	TGTGCCAGCAGTTTTGGCGGGGCCGGGGGTAATGAGCAGTTCTTC
.	TRBJ1-1	.	TRBV5-1	CASSLETASEAFF	TGCGCCAGCAGCTTGGAGACAGCTTCTGAAGCTTTCTTT
.	TRBJ2-2	TRBD2	TRBV5-1	CASSLGGLADTGELFF	TGCGCCAGCAGCTTGGGTGGTCTAGCGGACACCGGGGAGCTGTTTTTT
.	TRBJ2-7	.	TRBV14	CASSPPWRVNVEQYF	TGTGCCAGCAGCCCGCCGTGGAGGGTAAACGTGGAGCAGTACTTC
.	TRBJ1-1	.	TRBV5-6	CASSLEGMPFF	TGTGCCAGCAGCTTGGAGGGAATGCCTTTCTTT
.	TRBJ2-7	TRBD2	TRBV7-9	CASSLPVAGVSYEQYF	TGTGCCAGCAGCTTACCCGTAGCGGGGGTCTCCTACGAGCAGTACTTC
.	TRBJ2-1	.	TRBV28	CASSWGYRYNEQFF	TGTGCCAGCAGTTGGGGGTATCGGTACAATGAGCAGTTCTTC
.	TRBJ1-3	.	TRBV28	CASSLGYFSGNTIYF	TGTGCCAGCAGTTTAGGGTATTTCTCTGGAAACACCATATATTTT
.	TRBJ2-2	.	TRBV6-4	CASSELEAPNTGELFF	TGTGCCAGCAGTGAGTTGGAGGCCCCGAACACCGGGGAGCTGTTTTTT
.	TRBJ2-5	.	TRBV2	CASSDVEETQYF	TGTGCCAGCAGTGATGTAGAGGAGACCCAGTACTTC
.	TRBJ2-7	TRBD1	TRBV15	CATSREVGTGGEQYF	TGTGCCACCAGCAGAGAAGTCGGGACAGGAGGCGAGCAGTACTTC
.	TRBJ1-5	.	TRBV25-1	CASTGASSNQPQHF	TGTGCCAGCACAGGGGCGTCGAGCAATCAGCCCCAGCATTTT
.	TRBJ2-2	.	TRBV10-2	CATNKNTGELFF	TGCGCCACCAACAAGAACACCGGGGAGCTGTTTTTT
.	TRBJ1-2	.	TRBV4-2	CASSQGRDFYGYTF	TGTGCCAGCAGCCAAGGCCGGGATTTCTATGGCTACACCTTC
few	TRBJ1-5	TRBD1	TRBV27	CASSFTGAINQPQHF	TGTGCCAGCAGTTTTACAGGGGCAATCAATCAGCCCCAGCATTTT
few	TRBJ1-2	TRBD1	TRBV7-9	CASSPTGQGHGYTF	TGTGCCAGCAGCCCAACGGGACAGGGGCATGGCTACACCTTC
.	TRBJ1-1	.	TRBV28	CASSLWQVNTEAFF	TGTGCCAGCAGTTTATGGCAGGTTAACACTGAAGCTTTCTTT
.	TRBJ1-4	TRBD1	TRBV4-1	CASSQGTGGDEKLFF	TGCGCCAGCAGCCAAGGCACAGGGGGGGATGAAAAACTGTTTTTT
few	TRBJ1-1	.	TRBV14	CASSQGQWAEAFF	TGTGCCAGCAGCCAAGGTCAATGGGCTGAAGCTTTCTTT
.	TRBJ2-1	.	TRBV29-1	CSVEAQGYEQFF	TGCAGCGTTGAAGCACAGGGATATGAGCAGTTCTTC
.	TRBJ1-5	.	TRBV6-6	CASSSFGGPNQPQHF	TGTGCCAGCAGTTCTTTCGGGGGTCCCAATCAGCCCCAGCATTTT
.	TRBJ2-3	TRBD2	TRBV4-1	CASSPSGTSVDTQYF	TGCGCCAGCAGCCCCTCCGGGACTAGCGTGGATACGCAGTATTTT
.	TRBJ1-3	.	TRBV11-3	CASSLDGPGSGNTIYF	TGTGCCAGCAGCTTAGATGGACCAGGCTCTGGAAACACCATATATTTT
.	TRBJ2-1	.	TRBV5-5	CASSLEPYNEQFF	TGTGCCAGCAGCTTGGAACCTTACAATGAGCAGTTCTTC
few	TRBJ1-1	.	TRBV2	CASSDGRQNTEAFF	TGTGCCAGCAGTGACGGCAGACAGAACACTGAAGCTTTCTTT
.	TRBJ2-3	.	TRBV6-6	CASSSTSNGADTQYF	TGTGCCAGCAGCTCAACTAGTAACGGGGCAGATACGCAGTATTTT
.	TRBJ1-4	.	TRBV10-3	CAISDPGVPNEKLFF	TGTGCCATCAGTGACCCAGGGGTGCCTAATGAAAAACTGTTTTTT
.	TRBJ2-7	.	TRBV6-1	CASSAATGPYEQYF	TGTGCCAGCAGTGCAGCGACGGGCCCCTACGAGCAGTACTTC